This T cell receptor beta chain was identified during a study of T cell repertoires in cytomegalovirus infection. For the study at large: An indication of both CMV infection and matching HLA type came from public TCR beta signatures. Points from the study as a whole: The ex vivo response was dominated by HLA-C-restricted CMV-specific TCR beta clonotypes. Carriers of CMV and the relevant HLA type were discriminated by public TCR beta frequency.

A note on this clonotype: Its antigen remains unknown.

TCRdb fed the reads into MiXCR, producing one record per CDR3 protein. The table has 350,000 to 450,000 distinct CDR3 sequences, 18% seen once. CDR3 length: 16 residues. With V trimmed by 7 bases and J by 0 bases, 5 bases remained unmatched. The clonotype comes from a human donor in good health (CMV status not recorded). Some clones in this sample may be carry-over from other donors' samples. Sequencing was done on a sample of PBMCs. This chain joins TRBV12-3 or TRBV12-4 and TRBJ2-3; 12 positions match TRBD2. Written as DNA, the CDR3 is TGTGCCAGCACCGGACTAGCGGGGCTAAGCACAGATACGCAGTATTTT. It encodes CASTGLAGLSTDTQYF.